These 18 T cell receptor beta chains share one sample of origin, sequenced in a study of blood T cell repertoires in COVID-19. Assay used: immunoSEQ multiplex PCR; TCRdb lists only in-frame clones, some missing. The data show over 65,000 clones, 75% to 90% seen once. Material for sequencing was peripheral blood. Every receptor here comes from a human donor in a cohort sampled during active COVID-19.

The chain joins TRBV28 to TRBJ1-5; D may be TRBD1 (6 bases). This CDR3 contains 17 residues. The V end lost 4 bases, the J end lost 0 bases, and 16 bases lay between the germline ends. The germline CDR1 and CDR2 sequences are MDHEN and SYDVKM. CDR3 DNA: TGTGCCAGCAGTTCCCCGGGACAACTTTATAGCAATCAGCCCCAGCATTTT. Protein sequence: CASSSPGQLYSNQPQHF.

The chain has TRBV7-8 and TRBJ2-5, with TRBD2 as a possible D gene (5 bases). The CDR3 is 16 residues long. Trimming stripped 4 bases from V and 5 bases from J, with 20 bases between. Germline CDR1 SGHVS, CDR2 FQNEAQ. The CDR3 DNA follows: TGTGCCAGCAGCTCCTTGGGTCTGGGGAGATTGGAGACCCAGTACTTC. It translates to CASSSLGLGRLETQYF.

This rearrangement joins TRBV27 to TRBJ1-4; TRBD1 aligns across 8 bases. J was trimmed by 10 bases and V by 5 bases; bases with no gene match: 9. Per germline, CDR1 MNHEY and CDR2 SMNVEV (reference sequence). This CDR3 has 14 amino acids. As DNA, the CDR3 is TGTGCCAGCAGTCCCGGACAGGGATTGAGAAAACTGTTTTTT. It encodes CASSPGQGLRKLFF. Complete variable domain (other parts from reference TRBV27 and TRBJ1-4): EAQVTQNPRYLITVTGKKLTVTCSQNMNHEYMSWYRQDPGLGLRQIYYSMNVEVTDKGDVPEGYKVSRKEKRNFPLILESPSPNQTSLYFCASSPGQGLRKLFFGSGTQLSVL.

V and J are TRBV12-5 and TRBJ1-1; D might be TRBD1 (6 bases). Trimming removed 6 bases at V and 1 base at J, with 12 bases between. CDR3 length: 14 amino acids. In germline, CDR1 is LGHNT, CDR2 FRNRAP. The CDR3 is CASGDSSQNTEAFF. The DNA for the CDR3 is TGTGCTAGTGGGGACAGCTCCCAGAACACTGAAGCTTTCTTT.

V is TRBV18 and J is TRBJ1-4; D remains ambiguous. The CDR3 is made up of 15 amino acids. Trimming stripped 1 base from V and 3 bases from J, with 9 bases between. Germline V gives CDR1 KGHSH, CDR2 LQKENI. CDR3 sequence reads: CASSPRQDSNEKLFF. CDR3 in DNA: TGTGCCAGCTCACCACGTCAGGATTCTAATGAAAAACTGTTTTTT.

The chain joins TRBV7-6 to TRBJ1-4, with D possibly TRBD1 on 5 matching bases. The CDR3 length is 15 residues. V lost 0 bases and J lost 7, with 12 bases in between. The germline CDR1 and CDR2 sequences are SGHVS and FNYEAQ. This CDR3 reads CASSLAQGAGEKLFF. The DNA for the CDR3 is TGTGCCAGCAGCTTAGCGCAAGGGGCTGGTGAAAAACTGTTTTTT.

The chain combines TRBV4-1 with TRBJ2-5; the D gene is possibly TRBD1 (6 bases). This CDR3 is built from 15 residues. Trimming pared 1 base from V and 5 bases from J, leaving 14 bases between. Germline V gene data show CDR1 as MGHRA and CDR2 as YSYEKL. In DNA form, the CDR3 reads TGCGCCAGCAGCCAAGCGGCAGGGGCATGGGAGACCCAGTACTTC. Translated, it gives CASSQAAGAWETQYF.

The genes are TRBV4-1 and TRBJ2-3; TRBD1 is a possible D gene (6 bases). Trimming stripped 5 bases from V and 3 bases from J, with 12 bases between. CDR1 is MGHRA and CDR2 is YSYEKL in the germline V gene. This CDR3 is built from 14 residues. The CDR3 protein is CASSRDTMTDTQYF. For the CDR3, the DNA is TGCGCCAGCAGCAGGGACACAATGACAGATACGCAGTATTTT.

In this sample, this clone turned up once. The V call is TRBV7-7, the J call TRBJ2-7; the D is unclear. Germline loops: CDR1 SSHAT, CDR2 FNYEAQ (reference sequence). The CDR3 loop spans 13 amino acids. V was cut by 1 base and J by 4 bases, with 8 bases left in between. DNA of the CDR3: TGTGCCAGCAGCTTAGAGCCCGCATACGAGCAGTACTTC. Its protein is CASSLEPAYEQYF.

V is TRBV11-2 and J is TRBJ2-1; no reliable D call. The V and J ends lost 1 base and 2 bases respectively, with 9 bases between them. Germline assignment: CDR1 SGHAT and CDR2 FQNNGV. The CDR3 has 15 amino acids. The CDR3 is CASSLADSTYNEQFF. CDR3 in DNA: TGTGCCAGCAGCTTAGCGGATAGCACCTACAATGAGCAGTTCTTC.

This chain joins TRBV7-9 and TRBJ2-7; unclear D gene. The CDR3 has 12 residues. Trimming pared 5 bases from V and 7 bases from J, leaving 12 bases between. Germline CDR1 is SEHNR and CDR2 is FQNEAQ (reference sequence). The CDR3 DNA sequence: TGTGCCAGCAGCCAATCCCTAGGTGAGCAGTACTTC. Translated: CASSQSLGEQYF.

The chain combines TRBV19 with TRBJ1-1; weak D call: TRBD1 (5 bases). Between the trimmed V and J ends, which lost 5 bases and 0 bases, there was a span of 13 bases. This CDR3 comprises 15 residues. Germline assignment: CDR1 LNHDA and CDR2 SQIVND (reference sequence). CDR3 region: CASSVDSFMNTEAFF. The CDR3, as DNA: TGTGCCAGTAGTGTCGACAGCTTTATGAACACTGAAGCTTTCTTT.

The chain recombines TRBV6-5 with TRBJ2-2, with TRBD1 matching over 7 bases. V gave up 8 bases and J gave up 6 bases; unmatched junction bases: 9. The CDR3 is 14 residues long. Germline values: CDR1 MNHEY, CDR2 SVGAGI. The DNA for the CDR3 is TGTGCCAGCCCTAGACAGGGTAGTGCCGGGGAGCTGTTTTTT. This sequence encodes CASPRQGSAGELFF.

This clone was observed a few times. The gene calls are TRBV15 and TRBJ2-7, with TRBD2 as a possible D gene (6 bases). The germline V and J ends were trimmed by 5 bases and 0 bases, with 11 bases remaining between them. Germline values: CDR1 LNHNV, CDR2 YYDKDF (reference sequence). This CDR3 spans 14 amino acids. As DNA, the CDR3 is TGTGCCACCAGCTTCAGGAGGGACTCCTACGAGCAGTACTTC. This codes for CATSFRRDSYEQYF.

V usage is TRBV3-1 (or the pseudogene TRBV3-2) and J usage is TRBJ2-4; a weak D match, TRBD2 (6 bases). Trimming stripped 1 base from V and 7 bases from J, with 14 bases between. CDR1 and CDR2 (germline): LGHDT, YNNKEL (reference sequence). CDR3 length equals 15 residues. This CDR3 reads CASSQVGGSRNIQYF. In DNA form, the CDR3 reads TGTGCCAGCAGCCAAGTGGGGGGATCCCGGAACATTCAGTACTTC.

V is TRBV2 and J is TRBJ2-1; tentatively, D is TRBD2 (6 bases). There are 15 residues in the CDR3. Trimming cost V 7 bases and J 0 bases, with 13 bases left between them. Germline CDR1 SNHLY, CDR2 FYNNEI. The CDR3, as DNA: TGTGCCAGCAATCCTATAGCGGCCTCCTACAATGAGCAGTTCTTC. It codes for CASNPIAASYNEQFF.

The chain combines TRBV16 with TRBJ1-5; D uncertain. Germline V CDR1 and CDR2: KGHSY, FQNENV. V lost 3 bases and J 6 bases, leaving 12 bases between the germline ends. The length of the CDR3 is 14 residues. In DNA, the CDR3 is TGTGCCAGCAGCCAGGAGAAAGCGAGTCAGCCCCAGCATTTT. It specifies CASSQEKASQPQHF.

The V gene is TRBV19, the J gene TRBJ2-1; 10 bases match TRBD2. Germline values: CDR1 LNHDA, CDR2 SQIVND (reference sequence). This CDR3 region has 17 residues. The ends lost 2 bases at V and 7 bases at J; junction bases unmatched: 11. The CDR3, as DNA: TGTGCCAGTAGTATAACTAGCGGGGTCCTCCTTGGGAATGAGCAGTTCTTC. The encoded protein is CASSITSGVLLGNEQFF.